The sequence of this T cell receptor (beta chain) was determined in a study of blood T cell repertoires in COVID-19 (TCRdb year 2020). Regarding the research as a whole: Samples from collaborators originated in the United States, Italy and Spain and spanned both the acute and convalescent phases of COVID-19. The prospective study material was composed of cDNA or gDNA derived from T cells, B-cell-depleted T cells, or PBMCs. The dataset comprised deeply sampled blood TCRbeta repertoires from subjects exposed to, actively infected with, or recovered from COVID-19. A freely available public database, intended as a resource for researchers studying the immune response to SARS-CoV-2, is where the repertoires were released. The samples were drawn from the first 160 participants of the ongoing ImmuneRACE study and from more than 1,000 subjects provided by 6 global collaborators. The sample metadata nearly always contained a de-identified subject ID, COVID-19 status, age in years and sex. HLA class I and class II types, where available, came from metadata supplied by the sample provider rather than from assay-based typing.

This clone showed up just once. Its antigen target is currently unknown. No qualities accompany the bases; no much larger clone lies one base away. What the study reported, not specific to this receptor: How much clinical and demographic metadata was included differed by source and by participant, and the metadata was provided uncurated.

TCRbeta CDR3 regions were amplified from genomic DNA using the immunoSEQ Assay, a bias-controlled multiplex PCR. The authors processed their data as follows. Within the assay, amplification of reference gene primers was used to estimate how many nucleated cells each sample contained. Sequence reads were collapsed and filtered to measure the absolute abundance of every unique TCRbeta CDR3 rearrangement. For each sample, productive Simpson clonality was calculated as the square root of Simpson's diversity index across productive rearrangements. This immuneACCESS table, as held by TCRdb, lists in-frame sequences with V and J called but not all clones. Of the missing ones, under half trace to an unresolved V gene in checked studies; the others have no known cause. The V and J calls and the clone size are those of that table, but D and trimming were determined from the DNA. The sample table lists fewer than 250,000 clones, roughly nine tenths of them with a count of one. 2% to 2.5% of the sample lies in the top ten.

Collaborating institutions collected whole blood in K2EDTA tubes following their own protocols. For TCRbeta analysis, collaborators shipped samples in one of three forms: frozen whole blood, isolated PBMCs, or DNA extracted from either of those sample types. The germline ends are 19 bases apart after V is trimmed by 1 base and J by 7 bases. The CDR3 spans 16 residues, from the cysteine through the phenylalanine. Of the read, only the CDR3 DNA is kept; its 48 bases are in frame from base 1. Reading the germline V gene gives CDR1 LGHNA and CDR2 YSLEER. Sequencing was done on a sample of peripheral blood. This sequence was found in a woman aged 45-65 years with acute or convalescent COVID-19. The chain is made from TRBV4-3 and TRBJ1-2; the D gene assignment is ambiguous. The CDR3 in this case is CASSQGKLSQTGGYTF. The DNA is as follows: TGCGCCAGCAGCCAAGGGAAACTGAGCCAGACGGGTGGCTACACCTTC.